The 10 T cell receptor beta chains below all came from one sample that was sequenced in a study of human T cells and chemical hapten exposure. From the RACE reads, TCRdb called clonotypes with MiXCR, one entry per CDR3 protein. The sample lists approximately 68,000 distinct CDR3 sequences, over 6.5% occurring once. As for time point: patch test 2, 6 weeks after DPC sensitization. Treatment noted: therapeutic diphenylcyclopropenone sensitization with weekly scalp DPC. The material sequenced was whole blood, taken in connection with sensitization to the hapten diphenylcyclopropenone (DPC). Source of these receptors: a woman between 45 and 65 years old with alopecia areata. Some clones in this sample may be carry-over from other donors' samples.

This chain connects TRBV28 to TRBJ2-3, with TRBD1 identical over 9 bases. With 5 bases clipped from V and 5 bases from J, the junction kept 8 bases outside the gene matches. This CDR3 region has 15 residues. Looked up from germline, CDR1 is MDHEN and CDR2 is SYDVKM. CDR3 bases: TGTGCCAGCAGTCCCCAGACAGGGGGGGGAGATACGCAGTATTTT. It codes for CASSPQTGGGDTQYF.

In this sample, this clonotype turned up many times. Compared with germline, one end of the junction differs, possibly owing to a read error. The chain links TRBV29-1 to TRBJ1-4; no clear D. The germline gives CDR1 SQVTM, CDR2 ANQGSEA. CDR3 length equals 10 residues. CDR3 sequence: CSVVSGQVLF. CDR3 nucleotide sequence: TGCAGCGTTGTATCGGGCCAGGTGCTTTTT.

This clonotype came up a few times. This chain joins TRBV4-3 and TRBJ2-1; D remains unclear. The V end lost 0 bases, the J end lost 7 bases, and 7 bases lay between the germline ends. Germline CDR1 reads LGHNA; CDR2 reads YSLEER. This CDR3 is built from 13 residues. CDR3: CASSQDGPNEQFF. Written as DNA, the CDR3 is TGCGCCAGCAGCCAAGATGGGCCGAATGAGCAGTTCTTC.

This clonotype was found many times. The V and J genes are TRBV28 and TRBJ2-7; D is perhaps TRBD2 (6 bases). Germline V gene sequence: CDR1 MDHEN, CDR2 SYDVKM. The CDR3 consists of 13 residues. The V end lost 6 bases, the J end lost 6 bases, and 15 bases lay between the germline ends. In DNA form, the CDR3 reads TGTGCCAGCAGCTGGGACTCCGGATTCGAGCAGTACTTC. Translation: CASSWDSGFEQYF.

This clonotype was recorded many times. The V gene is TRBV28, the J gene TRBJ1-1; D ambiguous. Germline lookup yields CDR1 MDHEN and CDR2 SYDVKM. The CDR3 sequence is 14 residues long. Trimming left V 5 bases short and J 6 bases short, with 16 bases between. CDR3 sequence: CASSLPVAFAEAFF. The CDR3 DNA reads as TGTGCCAGCAGTCTGCCGGTGGCCTTTGCTGAAGCTTTCTTT.

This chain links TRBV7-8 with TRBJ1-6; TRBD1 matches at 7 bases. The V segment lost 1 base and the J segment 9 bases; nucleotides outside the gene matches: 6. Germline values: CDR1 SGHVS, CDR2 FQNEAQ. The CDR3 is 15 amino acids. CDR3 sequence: CASSLVGQGGSPLHF. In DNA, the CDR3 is TGTGCCAGCAGCTTAGTTGGTCAGGGGGGTTCACCCCTCCACTTT. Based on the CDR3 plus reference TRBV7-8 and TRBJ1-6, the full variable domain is GAGVSQSPRYKVAKRGQDVALRCDPISGHVSLFWYQQALGQGPEFLTYFQNEAQLDKSGLPSDRFFAERPEGSVSTLKIQRTQQEDSAVYLCASSLVGQGGSPLHFGNGTRLTVT.

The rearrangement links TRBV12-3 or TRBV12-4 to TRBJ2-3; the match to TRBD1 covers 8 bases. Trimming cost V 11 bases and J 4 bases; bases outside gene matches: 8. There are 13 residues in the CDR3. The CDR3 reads CASDREGADTQYF. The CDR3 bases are TGTGCCTCGGACAGGGAAGGGGCAGATACGCAGTATTTT.

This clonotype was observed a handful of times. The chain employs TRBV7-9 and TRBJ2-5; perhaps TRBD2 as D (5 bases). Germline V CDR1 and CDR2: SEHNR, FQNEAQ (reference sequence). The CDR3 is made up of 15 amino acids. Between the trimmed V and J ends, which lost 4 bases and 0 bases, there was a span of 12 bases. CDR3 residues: CASSSRGPNQETQYF. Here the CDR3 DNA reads TGTGCCAGCAGCTCAAGAGGGCCGAACCAAGAGACCCAGTACTTC.

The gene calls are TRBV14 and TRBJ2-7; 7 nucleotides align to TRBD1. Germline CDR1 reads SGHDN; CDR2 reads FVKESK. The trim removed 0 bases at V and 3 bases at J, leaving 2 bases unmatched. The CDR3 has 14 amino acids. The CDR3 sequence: CASSQDWDSYEQYF. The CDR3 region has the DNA TGTGCCAGCAGCCAAGATTGGGACAGCTACGAGCAGTACTTC.

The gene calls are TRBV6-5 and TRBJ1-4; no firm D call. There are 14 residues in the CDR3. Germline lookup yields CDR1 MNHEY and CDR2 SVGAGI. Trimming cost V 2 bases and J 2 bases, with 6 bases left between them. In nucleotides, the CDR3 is TGTGCCAGCAGTTACGGGCGGACTAATGAAAAACTGTTTTTT. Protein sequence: CASSYGRTNEKLFF.